Listed below are T cell receptor beta chains from one sample, sequenced in a study of early T cells in non-severe SARS-CoV-2 infection. TCRdb itself ran the 5' RACE reads through MiXCR, one entry per CDR3 protein. The sample has some 57,000 distinct CDR3 sequences, 10% seen once. The sequenced sample was whole blood. These receptors all stem from an adult who was a healthcare worker with PCR-confirmed SARS-CoV-2 infection or an uninfected control (not recorded which). CDR3s include the opening cysteine and the closing phenylalanine or tryptophan. D genes are given only for firm matches. The size field is filled for only some rows; it gives once, few, many or a size class.

TRBV20-1	TRBJ1-6	NA	NA	CSARDMGKGPGGNSPLHF	TGCAGTGCTAGAGACATGGGAAAGGGACCCGGGGGTAATTCACCCCTCCACTTT
TRBV12-5	TRBJ1-2	NA	NA	CASADDGHYGYTF	TGTGCTAGTGCCGACGACGGACACTATGGCTACACCTTC
TRBV20-1	TRBJ1-2	many	TRBD1	CSAEQGESYGYTF	TGCAGTGCCGAACAGGGGGAGAGCTATGGCTACACCTTC
TRBV5-1	TRBJ2-5	NA	NA	CASSAPHLGTGRETQYF	TGCGCCAGCAGCGCACCCCATTTGGGTACGGGCCGGGAGACCCAGTACTTC
TRBV29-1	TRBJ2-1	many	NA	CSVQKGNEQFF	TGCAGCGTCCAAAAGGGAAATGAGCAGTTCTTC
TRBV5-1	TRBJ1-3	many	NA	CASSLGGQRNTIYF	TGCGCCAGCAGCTTGGGTGGTCAGCGAAACACCATATATTTT
TRBV18	TRBJ1-1	many	NA	CASSPQTTNTEAFF	TGTGCCAGCTCACCTCAGACTACTAACACTGAAGCTTTCTTT
TRBV7-3	TRBJ2-1	many	NA	CASSLNGNTYNEQFF	TGTGCCAGCAGCTTAAATGGGAATACCTACAATGAGCAGTTCTTC
TRBV7-2	TRBJ2-3	NA	NA	CASSQKQARTDTQYF	TGTGCCAGCAGCCAGAAACAGGCCCGCACAGATACGCAGTATTTT
TRBV6-5	TRBJ2-7	many	NA	CASSYSATGVNEQYF	TGTGCCAGCAGTTACTCAGCAACAGGAGTCAACGAGCAGTACTTC
TRBV13	TRBJ2-7	NA	TRBD1	CASSSPGQGAVEQYF	TGTGCCAGCAGCTCGCCGGGACAGGGGGCGGTAGAGCAGTACTTC
TRBV6-2/TRBV6-3	TRBJ2-3	many	TRBD1	CASSLSGTGTDTQYF	TGTGCCAGCAGTCTCTCCGGGACAGGCACAGATACGCAGTATTTT
TRBV11-2	TRBJ2-7	NA	NA	CASSFLGTVNEQYF	TGTGCCAGCAGCTTTCTGGGTACGGTCAACGAGCAGTACTTC
TRBV29-1	TRBJ1-2	many	NA	CSVESGGYGYTF	TGCAGCGTTGAGTCCGGAGGCTATGGCTACACCTTC
TRBV19	TRBJ2-3	NA	TRBD2	CASSIVASGGADTQYF	TGTGCCAGTAGTATAGTGGCTAGCGGGGGCGCAGATACGCAGTATTTT
TRBV28	TRBJ1-2	NA	NA	CASRTGSNYGYTF	TGTGCCAGCAGGACTGGGAGCAACTATGGCTACACCTTC
TRBV5-1	TRBJ2-7	many	NA	CASSLEGLEQYF	TGCGCCAGCAGCTTGGAGGGGCTCGAGCAGTACTTC
TRBV7-6	TRBJ2-3	NA	NA	CASSLASVGTSTDTQYF	TGTGCCAGCAGCTTAGCTAGCGTCGGTACTAGCACAGATACGCAGTATTTT
TRBV18	TRBJ2-7	few	TRBD2	CASSPPGLATYEQYF	TGTGCCAGCTCACCACCGGGACTAGCGACCTACGAGCAGTACTTC
TRBV7-6	TRBJ2-1	few	NA	CASSLGGGPYNEQFF	TGTGCCAGCAGCTTAGGTGGCGGGCCCTACAATGAGCAGTTCTTC
TRBV9	TRBJ1-2	NA	NA	CASSFTPSLNYGYTF	TGTGCCAGCAGCTTCACCCCCAGCCTTAACTATGGCTACACCTTC
TRBV7-9	TRBJ2-1	many	NA	CASSLLRGLNTYNEQFF	TGTGCCAGCAGCTTACTTCGAGGGCTAAACACCTACAATGAGCAGTTCTTC
TRBV6-5	TRBJ1-2	many	NA	CASGFGGSYGYTF	TGTGCCAGCGGTTTTGGGGGATCCTATGGCTACACCTTC
TRBV7-3	TRBJ2-3	many	TRBD1	CASSRGQLTDTQYF	TGTGCCAGCAGCAGGGGACAGCTCACAGATACGCAGTATTTT
TRBV7-9	TRBJ2-1	NA	TRBD1	CASSLDRGLNEQFF	TGTGCCAGCAGCTTAGACAGGGGGCTGAATGAGCAGTTCTTC
TRBV2	TRBJ2-5	NA	TRBD2	CASRAGTSGGFQETQYF	TGTGCCAGCAGGGCCGGGACTAGCGGGGGGTTTCAAGAGACCCAGTACTTC